These 26 T cell receptor beta chains were sequenced from one sample in a study of OX40 agonist ivuxolimab in advanced cancers. Assay used: immunoSEQ multiplex PCR; TCRdb lists only in-frame clones, some missing. This sample carries about 52,000 clones, less than 90% of them seen once, and the ten largest clones take around 6.9%. Sequencing was performed on CD4+ or CD8+ T cells sorted from blood, taken in a trial of the OX40 agonist ivuxolimab. The source of these receptors is an adult with an advanced solid tumor such as melanoma, head and neck, liver or kidney cancer.

The gene calls are TRBV6-5 and TRBJ2-3; D may correspond to TRBD1 or TRBD2 (5 bases each). V was clipped by 0 bases and J by 6 bases, with 13 bases between them. The length of the CDR3 is 15 residues. Germline assignment: CDR1 MNHEY and CDR2 SVGAGI. This CDR3 is CASSYSWRGEDTQYF. CDR3 DNA sequence: TGTGCCAGCAGTTACTCATGGAGAGGGGAGGATACGCAGTATTTT.

The CDR3 nucleotides read TGTGCCAGTAGTATAGAGGGGGCGGAAAGTTCACCCCTCCACTTT. Residues: CASSIEGAESSPLHF. The rearrangement uses TRBV19 and TRBJ1-6; TRBD1 might be the D (6 bases). The germline CDR1 and CDR2 sequences are LNHDA and SQIVND (reference sequence). The V end lost 0 bases, the J end lost 9 bases, and 12 bases lay between the germline ends. This CDR3 comprises 15 residues.

The chain uses TRBV7-6 and TRBJ2-2; 10 bases are a match to TRBD1. J lost 1 base, V lost 1 base, and 9 bases had no gene match. The CDR3 is 19 residues long. Germline-derived CDR1 and CDR2 are SGHVS and FNYEAQ. The CDR3 is CASSLVDRGSGRNTGELFF. The DNA for the CDR3 is TGTGCCAGCAGCTTAGTGGACAGGGGGAGTGGCCGGAACACCGGGGAGCTGTTTTTT.

The rearrangement links TRBV27 to TRBJ1-2; 10 bases fit TRBD1. This CDR3 is built from 15 residues. Trimming cost V 8 bases and J 4 bases; bases outside gene matches: 10. The germline gives CDR1 MNHEY, CDR2 SMNVEV (reference sequence). The CDR3 DNA sequence: TGTGCCAGCGGCTCAGGGACAGGGGAGGTCTATGGCTACACCTTC. Protein product: CASGSGTGEVYGYTF.

The chain carries TRBV18 and TRBJ2-7; 7 bases fit TRBD1. This CDR3 comprises 14 residues. The V and J ends lost 1 base and 7 bases, in that order; junction bases with no gene match: 7. CDR1 is KGHSH, CDR2 LQKENI, per germline. The CDR3 DNA sequence: TGTGCCAGCTCACCACGACAGGGTAGAGAAGAGCAGTACTTC. Translation gives CASSPRQGREEQYF. Together with reference TRBV18 and TRBJ2-7, the CDR3 gives the full variable domain: NAGVMQNPRHLVRRRGQEARLRCSPMKGHSHVYWYRQLPEEGLKFMVYLQKENIIDESGMPKERFSAEFPKEGPSILRIQQVVRGDSAAYFCASSPRQGREEQYFGPGTRLTVT.

V gene TRBV28 combines with J gene TRBJ1-2, with TRBD1 matching over 7 bases. CDR3 length equals 16 residues. CDR1 is MDHEN and CDR2 is SYDVKM in the germline V gene. J lost 8 bases, V lost 4 bases, and 16 bases had no gene match. The CDR3 region has the DNA TGTGCCAGCAGTTACTTTGATGTCGGGACAGTGAAGGGCTACACCTTC. Its translation: CASSYFDVGTVKGYTF.

The chain employs TRBV5-6 and TRBJ1-6; 7 bases match TRBD1. V gave up 3 bases and J gave up 3 bases; unmatched junction bases: 6. Germline loops: CDR1 SGHDT, CDR2 YYEEEE. The CDR3 is made up of 16 amino acids. In DNA form, the CDR3 reads TGTGCCAGCAGCTCAATAGACAGGGTCTATAATTCACCCCTCCACTTT. The encoded protein is CASSSIDRVYNSPLHF. Filled out from reference TRBV5-6 and TRBJ1-6, the complete variable domain reads DAGVTQSPTHLIKTRGQQVTLRCSPKSGHDTVSWYQQALGQGPQFIFQYYEEEERQRGNFPDRFSGHQFPNYSSELNVNALLLGDSALYLCASSSIDRVYNSPLHFGNGTRLTVT.

The V gene is TRBV7-3, the J gene TRBJ2-3, with TRBD2 matching 10 bases. The V gene end was trimmed by 1 base and the J gene end by 0 bases; junction bases not matched to a gene: 7. The CDR3 is 18 residues long. Germline V gives CDR1 SGHTA, CDR2 FQGTGA. The CDR3 DNA follows: TGTGCCAGCAGCTTAAGGCCTAGCGGGGGAGCAAGCACAGATACGCAGTATTTT. Translated, it gives CASSLRPSGGASTDTQYF.

V gene TRBV11-3 combines with J gene TRBJ2-5; a weak D match, TRBD2 (6 bases). The germline CDR1 and CDR2 sequences are SGHNT and YENEEA. V lost 5 bases and J 3 bases, leaving 10 bases between the germline ends. The CDR3 is 13 amino acids. This CDR3 reads CASSPWGEETQYF. CDR3 DNA: TGTGCCAGCAGCCCATGGGGGGAAGAGACCCAGTACTTC.

The chain is built from TRBV19 and TRBJ1-5; 7 nucleotides match TRBD1. V shed 8 bases and J 4 bases; nucleotides not matched to a gene: 8. Germline values: CDR1 LNHDA, CDR2 SQIVND (reference sequence). The CDR3 is 14 amino acids. The DNA for the CDR3 is TGTGCCAGTGCCGCCGGGACAGCAAATCAGCCCCAGCATTTT. This gives the protein CASAAGTANQPQHF.

The chain employs TRBV5-4 and TRBJ2-1; 7 bases are shared with TRBD1. Per germline, CDR1 SGHNT and CDR2 YYREEE (reference sequence). The CDR3 contains 12 residues. With 4 bases clipped from V and 10 bases from J, the junction kept 5 bases outside the gene matches. This CDR3 reads CASSRDSKEQFF. In DNA form, the CDR3 reads TGTGCCAGCAGCAGGGACAGCAAGGAGCAGTTCTTC.

This clone was recorded only once. This rearrangement joins TRBV5-1 to TRBJ2-5, with D hard to call. V dropped 2 bases and J dropped 7 bases, with 15 bases sitting between them. This CDR3 spans 14 amino acids. Germline values: CDR1 SGHRS, CDR2 YFSETQ. The CDR3 protein is CASSLAQTSGTQYF. DNA of the CDR3: TGCGCCAGCAGCTTAGCACAGACCTCCGGGACCCAGTACTTC.

The V and J genes are TRBV7-9 and TRBJ2-1, with 7 positions matching TRBD1. The CDR3 length is 14 residues. Germline trimming cut 1 base from V and 9 bases from J; bases unmatched to any gene: 6. CDR1 and CDR2 (germline): SEHNR, FQNEAQ (reference sequence). The CDR3 coding sequence is TGTGCCAGCAGCTTAGGGAGACAGGGAGCTGAGCAGTTCTTC. It codes for CASSLGRQGAEQFF. The whole variable domain, filled in from reference TRBV7-9 and TRBJ2-1, reads DTGVSQNPRHKITKRGQNVTFRCDPISEHNRLYWYRQTLGQGPEFLTYFQNEAQLEKSRLLSDRFSAERPKGSFSTLEIQRTEQGDSAMYLCASSLGRQGAEQFFGPGTRLTVL.

V is TRBV9 and J is TRBJ1-5; the D gene is possibly TRBD1 (6 bases). From germline, CDR1 is SGDLS and CDR2 YYNGEE. V was trimmed by 0 bases and J by 0 bases, leaving 7 bases between them. The length of the CDR3 is 15 residues. In DNA, the CDR3 is TGTGCCAGCAGCGTAGCAGGGGATAGCAATCAGCCCCAGCATTTT. It yields the protein CASSVAGDSNQPQHF.

This chain connects TRBV7-3 to TRBJ2-5; D could derive from TRBD1 or TRBD2 (5 bases each). This CDR3 is 13 amino acids long. V was trimmed by 2 bases and J by 7 bases, leaving 11 bases between them. Per the germline V gene, CDR1 is SGHTA and CDR2 is FQGTGA. The CDR3 coding sequence is TGTGCCAGCAGCTTATCGCCTGGGGGGACCCAGTACTTC. Translated: CASSLSPGGTQYF.

V usage is TRBV7-7 and J usage is TRBJ2-5; D is unresolved. The V end lost 5 bases, the J end lost 3 bases, and 10 bases lay between the germline ends. Germline CDR1 and CDR2: SSHAT and FNYEAQ (reference sequence). The CDR3 spans 13 residues. This CDR3 reads CASSPRREETQYF. The CDR3 nucleotides read TGTGCCAGCAGCCCCCGAAGGGAAGAGACCCAGTACTTC.

The rearrangement uses TRBV7-7 and TRBJ2-3; possible D gene TRBD2, 6 bases. Germline CDR1 and CDR2: SSHAT and FNYEAQ (reference sequence). Trimming took off 2 bases at V and 3 bases at J, with 12 bases between the two ends. The CDR3 covers 15 residues. The CDR3 nucleotides are TGTGCCAGCAGCTTACGTGGTAGCGGAACAGATACGCAGTATTTT. This encodes CASSLRGSGTDTQYF.

The rearrangement uses TRBV7-2 and TRBJ2-1; 11 bases agree with TRBD2. The CDR3 runs to 18 residues. The V and J ends lost 1 base and 5 bases, in that order; junction bases with no gene match: 10. CDR1 is SGHTA, CDR2 FQGNSA, per germline. The CDR3 DNA sequence: TGTGCCAGCAGCTTAGAGGGGGCGGTAGCGGGGGGGCACAATGAGCAGTTCTTC. Translation gives CASSLEGAVAGGHNEQFF.

The V and J genes are TRBV19 and TRBJ1-6; D ambiguous. The germline V and J ends were trimmed by 1 base and 5 bases, with 9 bases remaining between them. This CDR3 spans 15 amino acids. Germline V CDR1 and CDR2: LNHDA, SQIVND (reference sequence). The CDR3 nucleotides read TGTGCCAGTAGTATAGGAGGGCCCAATAATTCACCCCTCCACTTT. Translating gives CASSIGGPNNSPLHF.

The chain is built from TRBV28 and TRBJ1-1, with 7 bases lining up with TRBD1. CDR1 MDHEN and CDR2 SYDVKM come from the germline V gene. The CDR3 is 16 amino acids. Trimming removed 3 bases from V and 6 bases from J; junction bases left unmatched: 13. CDR3: CASSFISTGLGPEAFF. The CDR3 DNA reads TGTGCCAGCAGTTTCATTTCGACAGGGTTGGGTCCTGAAGCTTTCTTT.

CDR3 sequence: CSVEGPEGYTF. CDR3 bases: TGCAGCGTTGAAGGGCCTGAAGGCTACACCTTC. This chain links TRBV29-1 with TRBJ1-2; D not certain. CDR1 and CDR2 from the germline V gene are SQVTM and ANQGSEA. V was pared by 1 base and J by 8 bases, with 8 bases between. CDR3 length equals 11 residues.

The DNA of the CDR3 is TGTGCCAGTAGTCCCGATCACCCAACTAACTATGGCTACACCTTC. It specifies CASSPDHPTNYGYTF. This sequence joins TRBV19 and TRBJ1-2; no clear D gene. V lost 5 bases and J lost 0, with 13 bases in between. Germline assignment: CDR1 LNHDA and CDR2 SQIVND (reference sequence). The length of the CDR3 is 15 residues.

The chain uses TRBV29-1 and TRBJ2-1; D is uncertain. The CDR3 runs 13 residues. V lost 6 bases and J lost 7, with 16 bases in between. Germline V gene data show CDR1 as SQVTM and CDR2 as ANQGSEA. CDR3 amino acids: CSVRGRNNNEQFF. Written as DNA, the CDR3 is TGCAGCGTGAGAGGTCGGAATAATAATGAGCAGTTCTTC.

This sequence joins TRBV30 and TRBJ1-6; weak D call: TRBD1 (6 bases). This CDR3 has 17 residues. Germline V CDR1 and CDR2: GTSNPN, SVGIG (reference sequence). V lost 3 bases, J lost 5 bases, and 20 bases lay in between. In nucleotides, the CDR3 is TGTGCCTGGAGGCGGGCCTCAGGGGTAAGGGATAATTCACCCCTCCACTTT. Translation gives CAWRRASGVRDNSPLHF. Looking up the rest from reference TRBV30 and TRBJ1-6 gives the full variable domain: SQTIHQWPATLVQPVGSPLSLECTVEGTSNPNLYWYRQAAGRGLQLLFYSVGIGQISSEVPQNLSASRPQDRQFILSSKKLLLSDSGFYLCAWRRASGVRDNSPLHFGNGTRLTVT.

The CDR3 DNA reads as TGTGCCAGCAGCCTCCGGACTAGCGGGAACAATGAGCAGTTCTTC. It yields the protein CASSLRTSGNNEQFF. The rearrangement uses TRBV5-4 and TRBJ2-1; 12 bases match TRBD2. The CDR3 is made up of 15 amino acids. V trimming: 4 bases; J trimming: 5 bases; junction bases outside the gene matches: 4. In germline, CDR1 is SGHNT, CDR2 YYREEE (reference sequence).

The genes are TRBV19 and TRBJ1-2; perhaps TRBD1 as D (6 bases). This CDR3 has 13 amino acids. The germline V gene encodes CDR1 LNHDA and CDR2 SQIVND (reference sequence). V lost 7 bases and J 5 bases, leaving 14 bases between the germline ends. This CDR3 reads CASKGGVRYGYTF. DNA for the CDR3: TGTGCCAGTAAGGGGGGTGTTAGGTATGGCTACACCTTC.